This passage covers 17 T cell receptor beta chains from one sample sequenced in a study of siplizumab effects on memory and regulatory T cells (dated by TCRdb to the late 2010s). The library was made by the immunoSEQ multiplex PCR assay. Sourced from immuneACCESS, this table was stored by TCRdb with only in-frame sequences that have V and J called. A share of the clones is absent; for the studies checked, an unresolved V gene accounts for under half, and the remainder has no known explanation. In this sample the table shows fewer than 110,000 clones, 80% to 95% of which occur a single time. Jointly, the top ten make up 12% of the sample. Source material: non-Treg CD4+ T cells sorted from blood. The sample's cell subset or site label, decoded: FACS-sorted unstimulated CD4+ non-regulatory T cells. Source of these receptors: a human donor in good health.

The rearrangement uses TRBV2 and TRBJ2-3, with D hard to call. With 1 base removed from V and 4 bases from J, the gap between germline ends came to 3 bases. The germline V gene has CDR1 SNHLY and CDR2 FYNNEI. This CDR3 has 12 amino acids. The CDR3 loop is CASSEGADTQYF. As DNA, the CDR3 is TGTGCCAGCAGTGAAGGGGCAGATACGCAGTATTTT.

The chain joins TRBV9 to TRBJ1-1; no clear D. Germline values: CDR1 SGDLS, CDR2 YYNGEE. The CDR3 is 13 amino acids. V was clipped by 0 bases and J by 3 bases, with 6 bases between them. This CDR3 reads CASSVAADTEAFF. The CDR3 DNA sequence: TGTGCCAGCAGCGTAGCCGCGGACACTGAAGCTTTCTTT.

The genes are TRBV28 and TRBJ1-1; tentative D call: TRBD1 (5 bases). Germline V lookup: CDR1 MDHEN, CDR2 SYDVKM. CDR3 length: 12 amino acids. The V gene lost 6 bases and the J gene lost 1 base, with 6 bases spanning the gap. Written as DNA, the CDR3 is TGTGCCAGCAGCCAGGGGAACACTGAAGCTTTCTTT. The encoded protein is CASSQGNTEAFF.

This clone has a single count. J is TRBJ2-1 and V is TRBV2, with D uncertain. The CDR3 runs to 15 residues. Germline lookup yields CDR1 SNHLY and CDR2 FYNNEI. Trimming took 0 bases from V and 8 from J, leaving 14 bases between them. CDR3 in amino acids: CASSEAPFQTYEQFF. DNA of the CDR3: TGTGCCAGCAGTGAAGCGCCCTTCCAAACCTATGAGCAGTTCTTC.

CDR3 nucleotides: TGTGCCAGCAGTTTAGACTACGAGCAGTACTTC. This sequence encodes CASSLDYEQYF. The J gene is TRBJ2-7, the V gene TRBV28; D gene unclear. The germline V gene has CDR1 MDHEN and CDR2 SYDVKM. This CDR3 is 11 amino acids long. V was clipped by 2 bases and J by 3 bases, with 2 bases between them.

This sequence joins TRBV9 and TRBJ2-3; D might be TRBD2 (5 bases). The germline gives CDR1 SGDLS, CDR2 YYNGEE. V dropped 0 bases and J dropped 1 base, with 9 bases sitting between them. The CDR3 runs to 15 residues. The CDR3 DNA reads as TGTGCCAGCAGCGTAGTTGGGAGTCGCACAGATACGCAGTATTTT. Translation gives CASSVVGSRTDTQYF.

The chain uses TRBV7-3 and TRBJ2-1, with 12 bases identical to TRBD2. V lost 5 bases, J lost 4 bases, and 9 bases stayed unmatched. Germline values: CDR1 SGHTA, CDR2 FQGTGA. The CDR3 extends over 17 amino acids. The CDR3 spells CASSPASGRARYNEQFF. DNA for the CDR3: TGTGCCAGCAGCCCAGCTAGCGGGAGGGCCCGGTACAATGAGCAGTTCTTC.

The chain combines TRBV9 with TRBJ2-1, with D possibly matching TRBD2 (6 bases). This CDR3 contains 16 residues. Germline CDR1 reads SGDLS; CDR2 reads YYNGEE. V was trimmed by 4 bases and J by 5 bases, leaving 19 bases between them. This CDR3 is CASSPFHTGSNNEQFF. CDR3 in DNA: TGTGCCAGCAGCCCCTTTCATACCGGGAGTAACAATGAGCAGTTCTTC.

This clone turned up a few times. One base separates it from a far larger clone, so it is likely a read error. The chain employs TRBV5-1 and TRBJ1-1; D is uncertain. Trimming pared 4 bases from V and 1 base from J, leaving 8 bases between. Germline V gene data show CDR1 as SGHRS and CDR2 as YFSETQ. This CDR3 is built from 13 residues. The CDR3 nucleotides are TGCGCCAGCAGCAGGACGGGGAACACTGAAGCTTTCTTT. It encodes CASSRTGNTEAFF.

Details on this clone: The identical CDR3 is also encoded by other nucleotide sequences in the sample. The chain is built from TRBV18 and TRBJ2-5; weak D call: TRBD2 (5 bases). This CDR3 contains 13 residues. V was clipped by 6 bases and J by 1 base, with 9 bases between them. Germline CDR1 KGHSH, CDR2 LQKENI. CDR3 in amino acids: CASSPGFQETQYF. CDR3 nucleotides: TGTGCCAGCTCCCCGGGATTCCAAGAGACCCAGTACTTC.

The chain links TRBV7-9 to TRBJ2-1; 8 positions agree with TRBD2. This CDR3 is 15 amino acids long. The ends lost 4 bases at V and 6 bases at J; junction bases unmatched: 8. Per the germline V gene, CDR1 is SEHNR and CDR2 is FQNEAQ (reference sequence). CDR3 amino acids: CASSSSGGRPNEQFF. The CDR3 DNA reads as TGTGCCAGCAGCTCTAGTGGCGGGAGGCCCAATGAGCAGTTCTTC.

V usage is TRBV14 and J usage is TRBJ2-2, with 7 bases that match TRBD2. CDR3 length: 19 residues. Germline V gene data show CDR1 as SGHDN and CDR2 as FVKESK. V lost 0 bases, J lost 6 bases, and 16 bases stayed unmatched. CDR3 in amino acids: CASSQDPYSPASGAGELFF. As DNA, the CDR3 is TGTGCCAGCAGCCAAGATCCCTACTCGCCGGCTAGCGGAGCCGGGGAGCTGTTTTTT.

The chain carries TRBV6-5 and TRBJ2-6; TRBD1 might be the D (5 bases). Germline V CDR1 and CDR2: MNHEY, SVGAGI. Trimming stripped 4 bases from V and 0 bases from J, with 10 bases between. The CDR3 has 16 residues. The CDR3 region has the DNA TGTGCCAGCAGTTGGGGCTTCCTCTCTGGGGCCAACGTCCTGACTTTC. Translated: CASSWGFLSGANVLTF.

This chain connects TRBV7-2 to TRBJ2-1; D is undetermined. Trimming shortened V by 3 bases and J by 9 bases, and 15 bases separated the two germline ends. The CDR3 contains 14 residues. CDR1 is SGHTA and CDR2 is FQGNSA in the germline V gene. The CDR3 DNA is TGTGCCAGCAGCTTTTCGTGGGTCACGGCTGAGCAGTTCTTC. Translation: CASSFSWVTAEQFF.

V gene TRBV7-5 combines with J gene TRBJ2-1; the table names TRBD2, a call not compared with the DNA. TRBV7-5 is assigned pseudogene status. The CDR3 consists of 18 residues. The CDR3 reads CARSLALGTSSGYNEQFF. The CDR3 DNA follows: TGTGCCAGAAGCTTAGCGCTTGGGACTAGCTCGGGTTACAATGAGCAGTTCTTC.

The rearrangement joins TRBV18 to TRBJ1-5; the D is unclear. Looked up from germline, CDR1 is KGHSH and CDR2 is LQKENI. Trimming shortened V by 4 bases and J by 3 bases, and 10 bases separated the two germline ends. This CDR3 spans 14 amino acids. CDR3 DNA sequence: TGTGCCAGCTCACGGGCGGGCCCCAATCAGCCCCAGCATTTT. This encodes CASSRAGPNQPQHF.

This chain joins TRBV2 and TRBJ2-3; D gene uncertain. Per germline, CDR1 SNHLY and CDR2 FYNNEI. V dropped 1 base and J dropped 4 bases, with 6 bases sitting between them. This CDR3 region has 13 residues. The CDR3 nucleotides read TGTGCCAGCAGTGAAGTGGATCCAGATACGCAGTATTTT. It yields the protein CASSEVDPDTQYF.